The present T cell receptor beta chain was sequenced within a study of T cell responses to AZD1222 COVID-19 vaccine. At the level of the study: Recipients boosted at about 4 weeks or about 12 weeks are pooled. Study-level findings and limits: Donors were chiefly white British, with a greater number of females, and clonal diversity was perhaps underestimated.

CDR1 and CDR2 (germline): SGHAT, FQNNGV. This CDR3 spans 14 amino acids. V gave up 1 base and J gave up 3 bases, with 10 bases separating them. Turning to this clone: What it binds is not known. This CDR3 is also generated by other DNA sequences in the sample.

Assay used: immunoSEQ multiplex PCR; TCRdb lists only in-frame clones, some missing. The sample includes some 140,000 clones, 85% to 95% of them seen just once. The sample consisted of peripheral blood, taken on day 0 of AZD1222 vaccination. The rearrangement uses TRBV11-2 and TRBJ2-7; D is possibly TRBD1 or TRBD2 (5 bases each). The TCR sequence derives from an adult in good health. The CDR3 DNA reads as TGTGCCAGCAGCTTAGCAGGGAGCAGCTACGAGCAGTACTTC. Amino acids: CASSLAGSSYEQYF. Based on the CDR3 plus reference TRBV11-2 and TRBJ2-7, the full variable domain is EAGVAQSPRYKIIEKRQSVAFWCNPISGHATLYWYQQILGQGPKLLIQFQNNGVVDDSQLPKDRFSAERLKGVDSTLKIQPAKLEDSAVYLCASSLAGSSYEQYFGPGTRLTVT.